This TCR beta chain was retrieved from a study of T cell responses to AZD1222 COVID-19 vaccine. The junction had 22 bases not matched to a gene; V was cut back by 5 bases and J by 0 bases. Germline V gene data show CDR1 as MDHEN and CDR2 as SYDVKM. CDR3 length: 20 amino acids. Study-wide results and caveats: The span of vaccine-associated CD4 TCRs extended across spike, with dominance at 160-218 and 743-854. Donors skewed white British and female; clonal diversity was possibly underestimated. Just a handful of AZD1222 recipients tested seropositive at baseline.

The data were produced by immunoSEQ multiplex PCR, yet TCRdb's version contains in-frame clones alone and is incomplete. The sample carries some 56,000 clones, 75% to 90% recorded once. Note on this clone: Its antigen is not identified.

The sample in question was peripheral blood, obtained on day 0 of AZD1222 vaccination. The clonotype originates from an adult in good health. The rearrangement uses TRBV28 and TRBJ2-7; 7 positions match TRBD2. CDR3: CASSTPPFGGKRASSYEQYF. The CDR3 DNA follows: TGTGCCAGCAGTACTCCCCCGTTCGGGGGGAAGCGGGCTAGCTCCTACGAGCAGTACTTC. Full variable domain (remainder filled in from reference TRBV28 and TRBJ2-7): DVKVTQSSRYLVKRTGEKVFLECVQDMDHENMFWYRQDPGLGLRLIYFSYDVKMKEKGDIPEGYSVSREKKERFSLILESASTNQTSMYLCASSTPPFGGKRASSYEQYFGPGTRLTVT.